Reported below is one TCR beta chain. No cognate antigen has been identified for it. No base quality values were provided; no much bigger clone lies one nucleotide off. TCRdb shows the sequencer as Illumina HiSeq 2500. TCR beta libraries were prepared by quantitative 5'-RACE with molecular barcodes. The original methods were these. A new computational method based on a probabilistic model of VDJ rearrangement was used to identify disease-linked TCR variants. TCRdb itself trimmed the public reads at Q25 with fastp, ran MiXCR and retained productive beta chains. Rows merge per CDR3 protein into single entries with the most common DNA and genes. TCRdb's processing, not the authors' own work, is the source of the V and J calls. The sample profile shows a few hundred thousand distinct CDR3 sequences; roughly a sixth of them were found once. The top ten hold over 0.9% of the sample. The data derive from a study of CD8 T cells in ankylosing spondylitis (dated by TCRdb to about 2017). Regarding the study in general: The study set out to find disease-linked TCR variants by profiling T cell receptor beta repertoires in ankylosing spondylitis patients and healthy donors. The whole study cohort included 90 to 120 healthy donors and under 30 ankylosing spondylitis patients. Peripheral blood samples were taken, and synovial fluid was additionally collected from ankylosing spondylitis patients. What the study reported, not specific to this receptor: Significant enrichment of the disease-linked clones was reported in matched synovial fluid samples from ankylosing spondylitis patients. Blood from ankylosing spondylitis patients appeared to be characterized by a TCR beta motif made up of seven or eight highly homologous amino acid variants. The disease-linked clones had a CD8+ phenotype and were found at relatively low frequencies in peripheral blood. Some motif variants were previously reported in synovial fluid and blood of reactive arthritis patients, suggesting common disease-initiation mechanisms.

CDR1 and CDR2 are read off the germline V gene as SNHLY and FYNNEI. The CDR3 spans 15 residues, from the cysteine through the phenylalanine. Here the CDR3 DNA is all that survives: 45 bases in frame from base 1. At the junction V is shortened by 3 bases and J by 7 bases; bases outside the gene matches: 6. The chain employs TRBV2 and TRBJ2-1, with TRBD2 matching 10 junction bases. This clonotype originated in a male donor with ankylosing spondylitis. Sequencing was carried out using blood, either unsorted or a sorted T cell fraction (not recorded which). The DNA sequence reads TGTGCCAGCAGTGACGCTAGCGGGAGCTCGAATGAGCAGTTCTTC. It encodes CASSDASGSSNEQFF.